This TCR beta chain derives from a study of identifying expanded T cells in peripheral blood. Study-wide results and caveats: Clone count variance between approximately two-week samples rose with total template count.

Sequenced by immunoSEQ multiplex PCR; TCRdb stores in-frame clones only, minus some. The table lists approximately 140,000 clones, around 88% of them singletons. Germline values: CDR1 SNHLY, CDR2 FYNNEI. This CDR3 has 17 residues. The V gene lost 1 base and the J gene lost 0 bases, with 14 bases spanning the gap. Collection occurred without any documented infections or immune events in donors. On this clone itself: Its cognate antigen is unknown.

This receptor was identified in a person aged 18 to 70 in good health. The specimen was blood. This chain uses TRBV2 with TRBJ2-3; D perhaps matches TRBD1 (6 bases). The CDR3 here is CASSEVGATGSTDTQYF. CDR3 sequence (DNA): TGTGCCAGCAGTGAAGTTGGGGCCACAGGGAGCACAGATACGCAGTATTTT.